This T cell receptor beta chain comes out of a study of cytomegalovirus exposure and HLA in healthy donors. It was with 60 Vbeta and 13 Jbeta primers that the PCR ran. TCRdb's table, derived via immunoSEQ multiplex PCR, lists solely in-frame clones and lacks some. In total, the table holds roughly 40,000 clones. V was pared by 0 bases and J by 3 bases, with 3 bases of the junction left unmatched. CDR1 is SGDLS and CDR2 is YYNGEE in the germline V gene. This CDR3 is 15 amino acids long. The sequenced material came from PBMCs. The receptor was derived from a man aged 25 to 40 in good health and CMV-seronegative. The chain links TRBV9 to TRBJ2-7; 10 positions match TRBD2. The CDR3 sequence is CASSVEASGSYEQYF. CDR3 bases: TGTGCCAGCAGCGTAGAGGCTAGCGGGAGCTACGAGCAGTACTTC.